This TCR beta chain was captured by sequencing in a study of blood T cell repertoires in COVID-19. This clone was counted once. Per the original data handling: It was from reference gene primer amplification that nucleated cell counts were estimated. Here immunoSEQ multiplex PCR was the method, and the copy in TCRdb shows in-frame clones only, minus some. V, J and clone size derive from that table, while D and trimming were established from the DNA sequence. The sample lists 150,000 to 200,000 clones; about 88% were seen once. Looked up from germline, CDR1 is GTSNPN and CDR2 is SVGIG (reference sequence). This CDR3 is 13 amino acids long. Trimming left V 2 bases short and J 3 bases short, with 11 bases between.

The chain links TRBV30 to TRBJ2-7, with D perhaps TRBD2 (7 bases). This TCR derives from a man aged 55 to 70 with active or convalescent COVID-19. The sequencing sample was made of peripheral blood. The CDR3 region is CAWSNREGYEQYF. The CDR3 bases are TGTGCCTGGAGTAACAGGGAGGGCTACGAGCAGTACTTC.